A single sample gave rise to the 22 T cell receptor beta chains below, sequenced in a study of CD8+ T cells in alopecia areata. Reverse transcription of extracted RNA yielded cDNA, which provided the sequencing template. Method: immunoSEQ multiplex PCR; TCRdb's copy keeps in-frame clones and lacks some. This repertoire shows about 97,000 clones, 41% found once; its top ten account for around 1.4%. Sequenced sample: CD4+ T cells sorted from blood. The receptors were gathered from a human donor with alopecia areata.

The rearrangement joins TRBV14 to TRBJ2-4; D call uncertain. CDR1 is SGHDN and CDR2 is FVKESK in the germline V gene. This CDR3 is 13 amino acids long. Trimming removed 1 base at V and 6 bases at J, with 7 bases between. For the CDR3, the DNA is TGTGCCAGCAGCCAAGTACCCAGAAACATTCAGTACTTC. Translating it yields CASSQVPRNIQYF.

This clone came up a few times. V and J are TRBV19 and TRBJ2-7; D is ambiguous. The V and J ends lost 3 bases and 2 bases respectively, with 8 bases between them. This CDR3 is 13 amino acids long. The V gene's germline CDR1 is LNHDA and CDR2 SQIVND (reference sequence). The CDR3: CASSIGTPYEQYF. The DNA of the CDR3 is TGTGCCAGTAGTATCGGCACGCCCTACGAGCAGTACTTC.

Turning to this clone: Other DNA sequences from this sample encode an identical CDR3 as well. J is TRBJ1-1 and V is TRBV7-2; D gene uncertain. The CDR3 is 13 amino acids. With 4 bases removed from V and 0 bases from J, the gap between germline ends came to 6 bases. Germline CDR1 and CDR2: SGHTA and FQGNSA. The CDR3 spells CASSSHMNTEAFF. The CDR3 DNA reads as TGTGCCAGCAGCTCCCATATGAACACTGAAGCTTTCTTT.

V and J are TRBV6-5 and TRBJ2-5, with 7 bases lining up with TRBD1. Germline assignment: CDR1 MNHEY and CDR2 SVGAGI. V gave up 2 bases and J gave up 1 base; unmatched junction bases: 4. The CDR3 contains 15 residues. The CDR3 is CASSYGTAFQETQYF. The CDR3 DNA reads as TGTGCCAGCAGTTACGGGACAGCGTTCCAAGAGACCCAGTACTTC.

The chain joins TRBV5-1 to TRBJ2-7; D ambiguous. Trimming pared 0 bases from V and 7 bases from J, leaving 11 bases between. This CDR3 contains 13 residues. CDR1 and CDR2 (germline): SGHRS, YFSETQ. The CDR3 loop is CASSLEPVGEQYF. The CDR3 DNA reads as TGCGCCAGCAGCTTGGAGCCTGTCGGGGAGCAGTACTTC.

This rearrangement joins TRBV19 to TRBJ1-5; no clear D gene. The V gene's germline CDR1 is LNHDA and CDR2 SQIVND (reference sequence). Trimming cost V 3 bases and J 5 bases, with 5 bases left between them. The CDR3 runs to 12 residues. This chain's CDR3 is CASSISDQPQHF. The CDR3 coding sequence is TGTGCCAGTAGTATTAGTGATCAGCCCCAGCATTTT.

This chain joins TRBV19 and TRBJ1-2, with 9 positions matching TRBD1. The trim removed 5 bases at V and 8 bases at J, leaving 9 bases unmatched. The length of the CDR3 is 14 residues. Germline values: CDR1 LNHDA, CDR2 SQIVND (reference sequence). DNA of the CDR3: TGTGCCAGTAGTCCGGGACAGGGCGAAGGGGGCTACACCTTC. As protein: CASSPGQGEGGYTF. Filled out from reference TRBV19 and TRBJ1-2, the complete variable domain reads DGGITQSPKYLFRKEGQNVTLSCEQNLNHDAMYWYRQDPGQGLRLIYYSQIVNDFQKGDIAEGYSVSREKKESFPLTVTSAQKNPTAFYLCASSPGQGEGGYTFGSGTRLTVV.

This clone has just a few counts. The rearrangement uses TRBV25-1 and TRBJ1-2; D gene unclear. The CDR3 consists of 13 residues. With 5 bases removed from V and 6 bases from J, the gap between germline ends came to 13 bases. Germline V gene data show CDR1 as MGHDK and CDR2 as SYGVNS. CDR3: CASSPPGTHGYTF. The CDR3 DNA reads TGTGCCAGCAGTCCTCCGGGTACCCATGGCTACACCTTC.

This chain uses TRBV30 with TRBJ2-1; D is ambiguous. CDR3 length: 14 amino acids. The V gene's germline CDR1 is GTSNPN and CDR2 SVGIG (reference sequence). The germline V and J ends were trimmed by 2 bases and 4 bases, with 12 bases remaining between them. CDR3 nucleotide sequence: TGTGCCTGGAGTTCCCACCCTAAATACAATGAGCAGTTCTTC. It specifies CAWSSHPKYNEQFF.

This clone showed up just a few times. The chain has TRBV4-2 and TRBJ2-1, with 7 bases aligning to TRBD2. Trimming cost V 0 bases and J 6 bases; bases outside gene matches: 5. The germline CDR1 and CDR2 sequences are LGHNA and YNFKEQ. The CDR3 extends over 15 amino acids. The CDR3, as DNA: TGTGCCAGCAGCCAAGATCGGGACTACAGCAATGAGCAGTTCTTC. Amino acid sequence: CASSQDRDYSNEQFF.

This clone has only a few counts. This chain links TRBV7-2 with TRBJ2-5; D ambiguous. Germline CDR1 reads SGHTA; CDR2 reads FQGNSA. CDR3 length: 13 amino acids. V shed 5 bases and J shed 3 bases, with 10 bases lying between them. The CDR3 region is CASSQDWEETQYF. The CDR3 DNA reads TGTGCCAGCAGCCAAGACTGGGAAGAGACCCAGTACTTC.

V and J are TRBV5-1 and TRBJ2-7, with D possibly TRBD2 on 6 matching bases. Deletions cut 1 base from V and 0 bases from J, with 11 bases between. Germline V gene data show CDR1 as SGHRS and CDR2 as YFSETQ. The CDR3 spans 15 residues. In DNA, the CDR3 is TGCGCCAGCAGCTTGAATGGCGGGAACTCCTACGAGCAGTACTTC. The encoded protein is CASSLNGGNSYEQYF.

V gene TRBV7-2 combines with J gene TRBJ2-1; 14 bases match TRBD2. V dropped 5 bases and J dropped 4; count of bases not matched to a gene: 13. This CDR3 has 19 amino acids. Looked up from germline, CDR1 is SGHTA and CDR2 is FQGNSA. In DNA, the CDR3 is TGTGCCAGCAGCAGAGGACTAGCGGGGGGTCCGCACACATACAATGAGCAGTTCTTC. It codes for CASSRGLAGGPHTYNEQFF.

V usage is TRBV19 and J usage is TRBJ2-1, with TRBD1 matching over 7 bases. The CDR3 consists of 15 residues. V lost 5 bases, J lost 1 base, and 5 bases stayed unmatched. Germline V gives CDR1 LNHDA, CDR2 SQIVND (reference sequence). The CDR3 here is CASSGAGGSYNEQFF. CDR3 nucleotides: TGTGCCAGTAGTGGGGCAGGGGGATCCTACAATGAGCAGTTCTTC.

This clone has a handful of counts. Written as DNA, the CDR3 is TGCAGCGTTGACCCAACAGGGGGCTACGAGCAGTACTTC. Translated: CSVDPTGGYEQYF. J is TRBJ2-7 and V is TRBV29-1; TRBD1 aligns across 8 bases. The CDR3 loop spans 13 amino acids. The germline gives CDR1 SQVTM, CDR2 ANQGSEA. V shed 3 bases and J 3 bases; nucleotides not matched to a gene: 4.

The genes are TRBV5-4 and TRBJ2-3; 8 bases fit TRBD2. After removal of 3 bases from V and 4 bases from J, the junction contained 7 bases not matched to a gene. The CDR3 is 15 amino acids. Germline loops: CDR1 SGHNT, CDR2 YYREEE (reference sequence). This CDR3 reads CASSSGGPSSDTQYF. CDR3 coding DNA: TGTGCCAGCAGCTCGGGGGGGCCGTCGTCAGATACGCAGTATTTT. Full variable domain (missing parts from reference TRBV5-4 and TRBJ2-3): ETGVTQSPTHLIKTRGQQVTLRCSSQSGHNTVSWYQQALGQGPQFIFQYYREEENGRGNFPPRFSGLQFPNYSSELNVNALELDDSALYLCASSSGGPSSDTQYFGPGTRLTVL.

The rearrangement joins TRBV30 to TRBJ2-7; D tentatively fits TRBD1 or TRBD2 (6 bases each). The CDR3 has 14 amino acids. Germline V gene data show CDR1 as GTSNPN and CDR2 as SVGIG (reference sequence). Trimming left V 1 base short and J 2 bases short, with 12 bases between. The CDR3 nucleotides read TGTGCCTGGAGTGAAGGTCGGGGGCCCTACGAGCAGTACTTC. Its protein product is CAWSEGRGPYEQYF.

As regards this clone: The junction departs from the called germline gene at one end, perhaps through a read error. The gene calls are TRBV29-1 and TRBJ2-7; D remains unclear. The CDR3 totals 12 residues. Germline V gives CDR1 SQVTM, CDR2 ANQGSEA. The CDR3 protein is CGVDGGAYEQYF. The CDR3 coding sequence is TGCGGCGTTGACGGCGGAGCTTACGAGCAGTACTTC.

This chain links TRBV2 with TRBJ2-2; 8 bases align to TRBD2. Germline CDR1 and CDR2: SNHLY and FYNNEI. Unmatched junction bases numbered 10, after V lost 6 bases and J lost 4 bases. This CDR3 has 16 residues. The CDR3 protein is CASSSGSSRRTGELFF. The CDR3 DNA follows: TGTGCCAGCAGCAGCGGGAGTTCGCGCCGCACCGGGGAGCTGTTTTTT.

This chain connects TRBV23-1 to TRBJ2-7; tentatively, D is TRBD1 (6 bases). TRBV23-1 is an open reading frame, and its role is uncertain. Trimming cost V 6 bases and J 0 bases, with 15 bases left between them. The length of the CDR3 is 15 residues. CDR3 residues: CASRRGGGSSYEQYF. The CDR3 bases are TGCGCCAGCAGGCGAGGGGGTGGTAGCTCCTACGAGCAGTACTTC.

The V gene is TRBV30, the J gene TRBJ2-7; D is perhaps TRBD2 (5 bases). Between the trimmed V and J ends, which lost 0 bases and 5 bases, there was a span of 8 bases. CDR3 length equals 12 residues. CDR1 GTSNPN and CDR2 SVGIG come from the germline V gene (reference sequence). Written as DNA, the CDR3 is TGTGCCTGGAGTGTACTAGGGAACGAGCAGTACTTC. Its protein product is CAWSVLGNEQYF.

This clone was counted between two and nine times. The rearrangement uses TRBV6-6 and TRBJ2-1, with 9 positions matching TRBD2. The germline V gene encodes CDR1 MNHNY and CDR2 SVGAGI (reference sequence). J lost 8 bases, V lost 3 bases, and 8 bases had no gene match. The CDR3 loop spans 15 amino acids. The CDR3 DNA sequence: TGTGCCAGCAGTTATCTTGGTAGCGGGGGTGATGAGCAGTTCTTC. It specifies CASSYLGSGGDEQFF.